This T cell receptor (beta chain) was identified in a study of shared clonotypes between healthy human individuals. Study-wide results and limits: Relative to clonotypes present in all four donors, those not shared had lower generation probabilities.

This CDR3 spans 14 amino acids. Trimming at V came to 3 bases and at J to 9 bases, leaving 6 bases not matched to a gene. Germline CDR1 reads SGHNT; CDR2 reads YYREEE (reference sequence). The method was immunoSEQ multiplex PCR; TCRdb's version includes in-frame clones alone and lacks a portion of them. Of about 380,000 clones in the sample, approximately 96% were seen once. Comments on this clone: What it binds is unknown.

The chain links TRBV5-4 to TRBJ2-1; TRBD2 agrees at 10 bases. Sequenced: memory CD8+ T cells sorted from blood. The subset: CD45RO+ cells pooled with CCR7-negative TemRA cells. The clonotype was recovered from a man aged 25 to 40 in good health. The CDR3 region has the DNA TGTGCCAGCAGCTCCACCGTAGCGGGAGGTGAGCAGTTCTTC. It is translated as CASSSTVAGGEQFF.